The 12 T cell receptor beta chains below come from one sample, sequenced in a study of blood T cell repertoires in COVID-19. Using immunoSEQ multiplex PCR, the repertoire was profiled, and TCRdb retains in-frame clones only, with some absent. The sample yields about 180,000 clones, approximately 85% seen once. The source material was peripheral blood. The receptors shown here come from a man in his sixties with acute or convalescent COVID-19.

V usage is TRBV2 and J usage is TRBJ2-2, with 9 positions matching TRBD2. Losses at the gene ends were 7 bases for V and 2 bases for J; bases not matched to a gene: 8. This CDR3 region has 16 residues. CDR1 and CDR2 (germline): SNHLY, FYNNEI. CDR3 sequence (DNA): TGTGCCAGCACGGGTAGCGGGAGTGGTAACACCGGGGAGCTGTTTTTT. Translating gives CASTGSGSGNTGELFF.

This chain uses TRBV5-4 with TRBJ2-2; 7 positions agree with TRBD1. The V segment lost 5 bases and the J segment 2 bases; nucleotides outside the gene matches: 6. Germline V gene sequence: CDR1 SGHNT, CDR2 YYREEE (reference sequence). The CDR3 length is 15 residues. CDR3 nucleotide sequence: TGTGCCAGCAGACCCCCAGGGGGAAACACCGGGGAGCTGTTTTTT. It yields the protein CASRPPGGNTGELFF.

The chain combines TRBV10-3 with TRBJ1-2; TRBD1 matches at 7 bases. The V segment lost 7 bases and the J segment 6 bases; nucleotides outside the gene matches: 8. Per germline, CDR1 ENHRY and CDR2 SYGVKD. The CDR3 totals 13 residues. CDR3 DNA: TGTGCCATCAAGGAAGGGGGCCAAGATGGCTACACCTTC. This translates into CAIKEGGQDGYTF.

This clone was recorded many times. This sequence joins TRBV12-3 or TRBV12-4 and TRBJ2-3; TRBD2 is a possible D gene (5 bases). The CDR3 totals 12 residues. V was cut by 5 bases and J by 7 bases, with 10 bases left in between. The CDR3 is CASSTRGYTQYF. The CDR3 DNA follows: TGTGCCAGCAGTACTAGAGGTTATACGCAGTATTTT.

In regard to this clone: At the DNA level, this CDR3 is encoded by other sequences in the same sample as well. This sequence joins TRBV6-5 and TRBJ1-2; 7 bases match TRBD1. The CDR3 has 13 residues. Trimming cost V 6 bases and J 6 bases; bases outside gene matches: 7. Germline assignment: CDR1 MNHEY and CDR2 SVGAGI. The CDR3 reads CASRRTGVDGYTF. The CDR3 DNA reads as TGTGCCAGCAGAAGAACAGGGGTAGATGGCTACACCTTC.

The chain employs TRBV5-1 and TRBJ2-5; 8 bases are shared with TRBD2. CDR3 length equals 16 residues. Germline V gene data show CDR1 as SGHRS and CDR2 as YFSETQ. Trimming cost V 2 bases and J 1 base; bases outside gene matches: 7. The CDR3, as DNA: TGCGCCAGCAGCTTTCGGAGTAGCGGGACCCAAGAGACCCAGTACTTC. Protein product: CASSFRSSGTQETQYF.

This chain joins TRBV3-1 (or the pseudogene TRBV3-2) and TRBJ2-2; 8 bases align to TRBD2. The V gene end was trimmed by 6 bases and the J gene end by 3 bases; junction bases not matched to a gene: 9. The CDR3 totals 16 residues. Germline V gene data show CDR1 as LGHDT and CDR2 as YNNKEL (reference sequence). The CDR3 DNA sequence: TGTGCCAGCAGACCTAGCGGGCGGACCCACACCGGGGAGCTGTTTTTT. Translated: CASRPSGRTHTGELFF.

The chain links TRBV23-1 to TRBJ2-5; 7 nucleotides match TRBD1. TRBV23-1 is identified as an open reading frame with a role that is uncertain. The CDR3 is made up of 15 amino acids. Trimming at V came to 6 bases and at J to 0 bases, leaving 7 bases not matched to a gene. The CDR3 sequence is CASRGADRDQETQYF. CDR3 bases: TGCGCCAGCAGGGGAGCTGACAGGGACCAAGAGACCCAGTACTTC.

This chain links TRBV3-1 (or the pseudogene TRBV3-2) with TRBJ2-7, with D possibly matching TRBD1 (5 bases). The germline V gene encodes CDR1 LGHDT and CDR2 YNNKEL (reference sequence). V was pared by 0 bases and J by 4 bases, with 13 bases between. The CDR3 is 15 amino acids. CDR3 in amino acids: CASSQDRGFVYEQYF. In DNA, the CDR3 is TGTGCCAGCAGCCAAGATAGGGGTTTTGTGTACGAGCAGTACTTC.

In DNA form, the CDR3 reads TGTGCCAGCAGGACGGGACTAGCGGGGAGCTCTGGGGCCAACGTCCTGACTTTC. Protein sequence: CASRTGLAGSSGANVLTF. The chain recombines TRBV5-4 with TRBJ2-6; 13 bases line up with TRBD2. The CDR3 covers 18 residues. The ends lost 5 bases at V and 0 bases at J; junction bases unmatched: 5. The germline V gene has CDR1 SGHNT and CDR2 YYREEE (reference sequence). Full variable domain (missing parts from reference TRBV5-4 and TRBJ2-6): ETGVTQSPTHLIKTRGQQVTLRCSSQSGHNTVSWYQQALGQGPQFIFQYYREEENGRGNFPPRFSGLQFPNYSSELNVNALELDDSALYLCASRTGLAGSSGANVLTFGAGSRLTVL.

The V gene is TRBV27, the J gene TRBJ1-1; D is uncertain. The V gene lost 3 bases and the J gene lost 6 bases, with 8 bases spanning the gap. This CDR3 spans 12 amino acids. Germline V gene lookup returns CDR1 MNHEY and CDR2 SMNVEV (reference sequence). In DNA form, the CDR3 reads TGTGCCAGCAGTTTCCAAGGAGCTGAAGCTTTCTTT. It codes for CASSFQGAEAFF.

The chain combines TRBV28 with TRBJ1-1; no clear D. Germline-derived CDR1 and CDR2 are MDHEN and SYDVKM. V dropped 6 bases and J dropped 7 bases, with 18 bases sitting between them. CDR3 length: 14 amino acids. CDR3 sequence: CASSPAGGGGEAFF. The CDR3 DNA follows: TGTGCCAGCAGCCCCGCGGGTGGAGGAGGTGAAGCTTTCTTT.